This is a list of T cell receptor beta chains from one sample in a study of blood T cell repertoires in COVID-19. The protocol was immunoSEQ multiplex PCR, while the TCRdb copy is restricted to in-frame clones and leaves out a portion. This table holds nearly 60,000 clones, around 87% found once. The sequencing input was peripheral blood. The source is a man aged 60-69 years with active COVID-19. The CDR3 runs from the conserved cysteine through the conserved F or W. A D gene is named only where the DNA matches it firmly. Expanded clones get a size class; other rows say once, few or many, or leave the size out.

.	TRBV6-5	.	TRBJ1-5	CASSPLYSNQPQHF	TGTGCCAGCAGTCCTCTTTATAGCAATCAGCCCCAGCATTTT
.	TRBV3-1/TRBV3-2	once	TRBJ2-3	CASSRIQGQPDTQYF	TGTGCCAGCAGCCGTATCCAGGGTCAACCAGATACGCAGTATTTT
.	TRBV3-1/TRBV3-2	.	TRBJ2-7	CASSQGTRGSYEQYF	TGTGCCAGCAGCCAAGGTACCAGGGGATCCTACGAGCAGTACTTC
.	TRBV7-8	.	TRBJ2-1	CASSLPITSYPEQFF	TGTGCCAGCAGCTTACCAATCACTAGCTATCCTGAGCAGTTCTTC
.	TRBV7-9	.	TRBJ1-1	CASSLGTLNTEAFF	TGTGCCAGCAGCTTAGGGACACTGAACACTGAAGCTTTCTTT
.	TRBV7-2	.	TRBJ1-2	CASSLVSNFYGYTF	TGTGCCAGCAGCTTAGTTTCCAATTTCTATGGCTACACCTTC
TRBD2	TRBV5-4	once	TRBJ2-1	CASNNRRLAGEVRNEQFF	TGTGCCAGCAACAATAGGAGGCTAGCGGGAGAAGTACGCAATGAGCAGTTCTTC
TRBD2	TRBV3-1/TRBV3-2	.	TRBJ2-5	CASSQDGLAGETQYF	TGTGCCAGCAGCCAAGATGGTCTAGCGGGAGAGACCCAGTACTTC
.	TRBV30	once	TRBJ2-1	CAWSGDNTYNEQFF	TGTGCCTGGAGTGGGGACAACACCTACAATGAGCAGTTCTTC
TRBD1	TRBV7-8	.	TRBJ1-1	CASSLKGQGARYTEAFF	TGTGCCAGCAGCTTAAAGGGACAGGGGGCGCGTTACACTGAAGCTTTCTTT
.	TRBV5-4	.	TRBJ2-2	CASSLGGNGAGELFF	TGTGCCAGCAGCTTGGGAGGGAATGGGGCCGGGGAGCTGTTTTTT
.	TRBV14	.	TRBJ1-5	CASSQDLGGAQHF	TGTGCCAGCAGCCAAGATCTAGGGGGGGCCCAGCATTTT
.	TRBV3-1/TRBV3-2	.	TRBJ2-3	CASSLGMAYLGSDTQYF	TGTGCCAGCAGCCTTGGAATGGCGTATTTGGGCAGCGATACGCAGTATTTT
.	TRBV4-1	.	TRBJ1-4	CASSQDVGGNGEKLFF	TGCGCCAGCAGCCAAGATGTTGGAGGGAACGGGGAAAAACTGTTTTTT
.	TRBV6-2/TRBV6-3	.	TRBJ2-1	CASSRRQRTYNEQFF	TGTGCCAGCAGCCGCCGACAGAGAACCTACAATGAGCAGTTCTTC
TRBD1	TRBV7-9	once	TRBJ2-2	CASTRDRSGGELFF	TGTGCCAGCACCAGGGACAGGTCCGGCGGGGAGCTGTTTTTT
TRBD2	TRBV5-4	.	TRBJ2-5	CASSSPGSGRSQETQYF	TGTGCCAGCAGCTCCCCGGGGAGCGGGAGGTCTCAAGAGACCCAGTACTTC
TRBD1	TRBV28	once	TRBJ1-5	CASKGSLGTANQPQHF	TGTGCCAGCAAAGGCTCCCTCGGGACAGCGAATCAGCCCCAGCATTTT
TRBD2	TRBV19	.	TRBJ2-7	CASKERGVSYEQYF	TGTGCCAGTAAGGAGCGGGGTGTCTCCTACGAGCAGTACTTC
.	TRBV6-5	.	TRBJ1-1	CASGGLGTEAFF	TGTGCCAGCGGAGGGCTGGGTACTGAAGCTTTCTTT
.	TRBV5-6	.	TRBJ1-4	CASSLGWGRFKKLFF	TGTGCCAGCAGCTTGGGGTGGGGGCGCTTTAAAAAACTGTTTTTT
.	TRBV18	.	TRBJ1-3	CASSPRGGQDTIYF	TGTGCCAGCTCACCCCGGGGGGGGCAAGACACCATATATTTT
.	TRBV15	.	TRBJ1-2	CATSRGTENYGYTF	TGTGCCACCAGCAGAGGAACAGAGAACTATGGCTACACCTTC
TRBD1	TRBV3-1/TRBV3-2	few	TRBJ1-2	CASSDQTDRGRNYGYTF	TGTGCCAGCAGCGATCAGACTGACAGGGGTAGGAACTATGGCTACACCTTC
TRBD1	TRBV6-2/TRBV6-3	once	TRBJ2-5	CASSSRQGTQETQYF	TGTGCCAGCAGTTCCCGACAGGGGACCCAAGAGACCCAGTACTTC
TRBD1	TRBV6-6	.	TRBJ2-1	CAIARDRGPRGQFF	TGTGCCATCGCCCGGGACAGGGGGCCTAGGGGGCAGTTCTTC
TRBD2	TRBV5-8	.	TRBJ2-2	CASSLWASGDTGELFF	TGTGCCAGCAGCTTGTGGGCTAGCGGGGACACCGGGGAGCTGTTTTTT
.	TRBV4-2	.	TRBJ1-2	CASSQVQGGGYGYTF	TGTGCCAGCAGCCAAGTCCAGGGTGGTGGGTATGGCTACACCTTC
.	TRBV19	.	TRBJ2-7	CASSIGYEQYF	TGTGCCAGTAGTATCGGGTACGAGCAGTACTTC
TRBD2	TRBV7-9	.	TRBJ2-1	CASSLFSSGTRNEQFF	TGTGCCAGCAGCTTATTTTCAAGCGGGACGAGGAATGAGCAGTTCTTC
.	TRBV6-6	.	TRBJ2-5	CASSHRQAWGLKETQYF	TGTGCCAGCAGTCATCGACAGGCCTGGGGACTAAAAGAGACCCAGTACTTC
.	TRBV24-1	.	TRBJ2-5	CATSDPNGSQETQYF	TGTGCCACCAGTGATCCTAACGGGTCCCAAGAGACCCAGTACTTC
.	TRBV2	.	TRBJ2-5	CASSVRRDSQETQYF	TGTGCCAGCAGTGTTAGGAGGGACAGCCAAGAGACCCAGTACTTC
TRBD1	TRBV25-1	.	TRBJ2-2	CASSRQGDTGELFF	TGTGCCAGCAGCCGACAGGGGGACACCGGGGAGCTGTTTTTT
.	TRBV3-1/TRBV3-2	.	TRBJ1-2	CASSLTSAGNYGYTF	TGTGCCAGCAGCCTAACCTCGGCAGGGAACTATGGCTACACCTTC
TRBD1	TRBV6-2/TRBV6-3	.	TRBJ2-1	CASSRQGWIAYNEQFF	TGTGCCAGCAGCCGACAGGGATGGATAGCCTACAATGAGCAGTTCTTC
.	TRBV5-1	.	TRBJ1-4	CASSPVYREKLFF	TGCGCCAGCAGCCCGGTCTACCGGGAAAAACTGTTTTTT
TRBD1	TRBV2	.	TRBJ2-3	CASKNQGVRTDTQYF	TGTGCCAGCAAGAATCAGGGGGTCCGGACAGATACGCAGTATTTT
TRBD1	TRBV6-6	.	TRBJ1-5	CASSYPRDRGYQPQHF	TGTGCCAGCAGTTACCCTCGGGACAGGGGTTACCAGCCCCAGCATTTT
.	TRBV7-6	.	TRBJ2-5	CASRGVGETQYF	TGTGCCAGCAGAGGAGTCGGGGAGACCCAGTACTTC
TRBD1	TRBV6-1	.	TRBJ2-1	CASSEDRGPNEQFF	TGTGCCAGCAGTGAGGACAGGGGCCCCAATGAGCAGTTCTTC
.	TRBV5-1	.	TRBJ1-4	CASSPTEATNEKLFF	TGCGCCAGCAGCCCCACGGAGGCAACTAATGAAAAACTGTTTTTT
.	TRBV10-1	.	TRBJ2-1	CASSPLGQAQFF	TGCGCCAGCAGCCCACTGGGACAAGCGCAGTTCTTC
.	TRBV6-5	few	TRBJ1-2	CASSYAPSSGEGYTF	TGTGCCAGCAGTTACGCACCGTCTTCAGGGGAGGGCTACACCTTC
TRBD2	TRBV15	.	TRBJ2-7	CATSRDALAGASYEQYF	TGTGCCACCAGCAGAGATGCCCTAGCGGGAGCATCCTACGAGCAGTACTTC
.	TRBV6-1	.	TRBJ2-7	CASSEARSQSGWGREQYF	TGTGCCAGCAGTGAAGCTCGCAGCCAGAGCGGGTGGGGACGGGAGCAGTACTTC
.	TRBV6-6	.	TRBJ1-1	CASSPARDRPRGTEAFF	TGTGCCAGCAGTCCCGCGAGGGACCGGCCCAGGGGCACTGAAGCTTTCTTT